This T cell receptor (beta chain) was identified during a study of cytomegalovirus exposure and HLA in healthy donors. Findings and caveats of the study: Most TCR beta V segments were productive about 90% or about 30% of the time in an earlier analysis. The listing of 150 to 200 TCR beta chains classed them as cytomegalovirus-associated. Analyses of presence and absence presupposed an approximately uniform sequencing depth across donors.

For this clone: Its antigen is unknown.

Trimming removed 7 bases from V and 10 bases from J, with 16 bases in between. Germline CDR1 reads SQVTM; CDR2 reads ANQGSEA. The CDR3 loop spans 11 amino acids. PCR primers comprised 60 Vbeta and 13 Jbeta primers. Using immunoSEQ multiplex PCR, the repertoire was profiled, and TCRdb retains in-frame clones only, with some absent. Reported are approximately 100,000 clones; the ten largest clones contain about 0.59%. The sample comprised PBMCs. The chain recombines TRBV29-1 with TRBJ1-1; D unclear. The clonotype comes from a man aged 45-60 years in good health and CMV-seronegative. CDR3 in amino acids: CSASDYDGAFF. In nucleotides, the CDR3 is TGCAGCGCCTCGGACTATGATGGAGCTTTCTTT.